This entry lists 17 T cell receptor beta chains sequenced from one sample in a study of T cell changes during pregnancy in multiple sclerosis. Sequencing used immunoSEQ multiplex PCR; TCRdb keeps in-frame clones, though not all of them. This table has tens of thousands of clones, roughly 90% appearing once. The specimen comprised peripheral blood, sampled in the first trimester of pregnancy. All receptors come from a female donor in good health, enrolled as a control in a pregnancy study.

The chain is built from TRBV6-6 and TRBJ1-1, with D tentatively TRBD1 (5 bases). CDR1 and CDR2 from the germline V gene are MNHNY and SVGAGI (reference sequence). The CDR3 sequence is 14 residues long. Trimming cost V 2 bases and J 0 bases, with 7 bases left between them. CDR3 in amino acids: CASSYTGMNTEAFF. The DNA of the CDR3 is TGTGCCAGCAGTTACACAGGTATGAACACTGAAGCTTTCTTT.

This chain uses TRBV14 with TRBJ1-6; D call uncertain. V gave up 0 bases and J gave up 5 bases, with 14 bases separating them. The CDR3 has 17 amino acids. The V gene's germline CDR1 is SGHDN and CDR2 FVKESK. The DNA for the CDR3 is TGTGCCAGCAGCCAAGATATATGGGCAGGTGATAATTCACCCCTCCACTTT. Its protein product is CASSQDIWAGDNSPLHF.

This clone was seen only a few times. This chain uses TRBV6-5 with TRBJ1-6; a possible D gene is TRBD1 (6 bases). CDR3 length: 15 residues. V was clipped by 6 bases and J by 6 bases, with 15 bases between them. Germline CDR1 reads MNHEY; CDR2 reads SVGAGI. CDR3 amino acids: CASRTGGLFNSPLHF. The CDR3 coding sequence is TGTGCCAGCAGGACGGGGGGGCTCTTTAATTCACCCCTCCACTTT.

The V gene is TRBV11-3, the J gene TRBJ2-1; 8 nucleotides line up with TRBD2. CDR1 SGHNT and CDR2 YENEEA come from the germline V gene. This CDR3 is built from 16 residues. The V gene end was trimmed by 1 base and the J gene end by 0 bases; junction bases not matched to a gene: 2. CDR3 nucleotides: TGTGCCAGCAGCTTAGGCGGGGGGAGCTCCTACAATGAGCAGTTCTTC. Translated, it gives CASSLGGGSSYNEQFF. Drawing the rest from reference TRBV11-3 and TRBJ2-1, the complete variable domain is EAGVVQSPRYKIIEKKQPVAFWCNPISGHNTLYWYLQNLGQGPELLIRYENEEAVDDSQLPKDRFSAERLKGVDSTLKIQPAELGDSAVYLCASSLGGGSSYNEQFFGPGTRLTVL.

This chain's CDR3 is CASSRRQFNSGANVLTF. The DNA for the CDR3 is TGTGCCAGCAGCCGGAGACAGTTCAACTCTGGGGCCAACGTCCTGACTTTC. This rearrangement joins TRBV5-6 to TRBJ2-6; D may be TRBD1 (5 bases). Trimming stripped 4 bases from V and 0 bases from J, with 14 bases between. This CDR3 has 17 residues. CDR1 is SGHDT and CDR2 is YYEEEE in the germline V gene.

The chain uses TRBV7-9 and TRBJ1-1; possibly TRBD1 for D (5 bases). This CDR3 has 14 residues. V was cut by 2 bases and J by 3 bases, with 10 bases left in between. CDR1 is SEHNR, CDR2 FQNEAQ, per germline (reference sequence). The CDR3 region is CASSLQGADTEAFF. CDR3 nucleotides: TGTGCCAGCAGCTTACAAGGGGCGGACACTGAAGCTTTCTTT.

V usage is TRBV5-1 and J usage is TRBJ2-5; TRBD1 matches 7 bases. V lost 2 bases and J lost 5; bases outside the gene matches: 6. This CDR3 region has 14 residues. The germline gives CDR1 SGHRS, CDR2 YFSETQ. CDR3 sequence reads: CASSFGTARETQYF. The CDR3, as DNA: TGCGCCAGCAGCTTCGGGACAGCCCGGGAGACCCAGTACTTC.

This rearrangement joins TRBV5-1 to TRBJ1-1, with D possibly matching TRBD1 (6 bases). The germline V gene has CDR1 SGHRS and CDR2 YFSETQ. Deletions cut 3 bases from V and 1 base from J, with 13 bases between. This CDR3 comprises 15 residues. CDR3 region: CASSYSQGKNTEAFF. In DNA form, the CDR3 reads TGCGCCAGCAGCTACTCACAGGGAAAGAACACTGAAGCTTTCTTT.

The chain is built from TRBV2 and TRBJ1-5; TRBD1 matches 8 bases. The CDR3 runs to 15 residues. The J segment lost 5 bases and the V segment lost 4 bases, leaving 7 bases of the junction unmatched. Per the germline V gene, CDR1 is SNHLY and CDR2 is FYNNEI. CDR3 in DNA: TGTGCCAGCAGTGGAACGACAGGGGCCTATCAGCCCCAGCATTTT. Its translation is CASSGTTGAYQPQHF.

This clone came up a few times. The chain links TRBV18 to TRBJ2-2; 7 nucleotides agree with TRBD1. The germline gives CDR1 KGHSH, CDR2 LQKENI. V was pared by 2 bases and J by 0 bases, with 3 bases of the junction left unmatched. This CDR3 contains 16 residues. In DNA, the CDR3 is TGTGCCAGCTCACCAAGACAGGGAACGAACACCGGGGAGCTGTTTTTT. Its translation: CASSPRQGTNTGELFF.

The V call is TRBV6-1, the J call TRBJ2-7, with 12 positions matching TRBD2. This CDR3 contains 15 residues. Germline-derived CDR1 and CDR2 are MNHNS and SASEGT. The junction had 3 bases not matched to a gene; V was cut back by 1 base and J by 5 bases. CDR3 nucleotides: TGTGCCAGCAGTGAAGTAACTAGCGGGGGGCACGAGCAGTACTTC. It yields the protein CASSEVTSGGHEQYF.

V is TRBV5-1 and J is TRBJ1-3; possibly TRBD1 for D (5 bases). Between the trimmed V and J ends, which lost 4 bases and 0 bases, there was a span of 11 bases. CDR1 and CDR2 (germline): SGHRS, YFSETQ. The CDR3 totals 15 residues. Here the CDR3 DNA reads TGCGCCAGCAGCGGGGGGGGTCGCTCTGGAAACACCATATATTTT. It codes for CASSGGGRSGNTIYF.

The chain links TRBV19 to TRBJ1-5, with D perhaps matching TRBD1 (6 bases). The V end lost 4 bases, the J end lost 0 bases, and 31 bases lay between the germline ends. CDR1 is LNHDA, CDR2 SQIVND, per germline (reference sequence). The CDR3 spans 22 residues. CDR3 bases: TGTGCCAGTAGTACCCACCCCGGGACAACCCGAGCGTCACCTCTTAGCAATCAGCCCCAGCATTTT. This translates into CASSTHPGTTRASPLSNQPQHF.

The chain is built from TRBV4-1 and TRBJ1-2, with D possibly being TRBD1 (6 bases). Germline V lookup: CDR1 MGHRA, CDR2 YSYEKL. This CDR3 comprises 13 residues. Deletions cut 0 bases from V and 8 bases from J, with 10 bases between. The CDR3 region has the DNA TGCGCCAGCAGCCAAGATAGGGGGACCGGCTACACCTTC. This sequence encodes CASSQDRGTGYTF.

The V call is TRBV7-9, the J call TRBJ1-4; D is possibly TRBD1 (5 bases). The CDR3 is 16 amino acids. CDR1 and CDR2 from the germline V gene are SEHNR and FQNEAQ (reference sequence). V was pared by 2 bases and J by 0 bases, with 10 bases between. The CDR3 DNA reads TGTGCCAGCAGCTTAAATGGGGGGGCAACTAATGAAAAACTGTTTTTT. Encoded protein: CASSLNGGATNEKLFF. Together with reference TRBV7-9 and TRBJ1-4, the CDR3 gives the full variable domain: DTGVSQNPRHKITKRGQNVTFRCDPISEHNRLYWYRQTLGQGPEFLTYFQNEAQLEKSRLLSDRFSAERPKGSFSTLEIQRTEQGDSAMYLCASSLNGGATNEKLFFGSGTQLSVL.

The chain carries TRBV5-1 and TRBJ1-1; D unclear. CDR3 length equals 13 residues. From germline, CDR1 is SGHRS and CDR2 YFSETQ. Trimming cost V 3 bases and J 1 base, with 7 bases left between them. DNA of the CDR3: TGCGCCAGCAGCTCTACCCAGAACACTGAAGCTTTCTTT. Translated, it gives CASSSTQNTEAFF.

This sequence joins TRBV6-5 and TRBJ1-2, with D possibly being TRBD1 (6 bases). CDR1 is MNHEY, CDR2 SVGAGI, per germline. V lost 5 bases to trimming and J lost 3 bases, with 13 bases between them. The CDR3 runs 14 residues. This CDR3 reads CASSPTGSYYGYTF. The DNA of the CDR3 is TGTGCCAGCAGTCCAACAGGGAGTTACTATGGCTACACCTTC.